What follows describes a single T cell receptor (beta chain). No antigen is known for it. Authors of the study amplified TCR beta CDR3 regions from RNA transcripts. HTBI primers were employed in a first-round RT-PCR of the TCR CDR3. TCRdb redid the calling of the multiplex PCR reads with MiXCR, one entry per CDR3 protein. The sample holds about 640,000 distinct CDR3 sequences, nearly 45% seen once. Trimming removed 1 base from V and 13 bases from J, with 14 bases in between. Germline values: CDR1 LNHNV, CDR2 YYDKDF (reference sequence). The CDR3 runs to 14 residues. This entry belongs to a study of T cells in Graves' hyperthyroidism and ophthalmopathy. Study-level results: Onset of ophthalmopathy came a median around 7.1 months after the model predicted it. The majority of expanded thyroid clonotypes above 0.001 also appeared in blood.

The J gene is TRBJ1-6, the V gene TRBV15; D gene unclear. The TCR was taken from an adult man with Graves' disease, either hyperthyroidism or ophthalmopathy (not recorded which). The sequenced material came from peripheral blood or thyroid tissue (not recorded which). In DNA, the CDR3 is TGTGCCACCAGCAGAGTTGAGGGAAATTTCCCCCTCCACTTT. Translated: CATSRVEGNFPLHF.